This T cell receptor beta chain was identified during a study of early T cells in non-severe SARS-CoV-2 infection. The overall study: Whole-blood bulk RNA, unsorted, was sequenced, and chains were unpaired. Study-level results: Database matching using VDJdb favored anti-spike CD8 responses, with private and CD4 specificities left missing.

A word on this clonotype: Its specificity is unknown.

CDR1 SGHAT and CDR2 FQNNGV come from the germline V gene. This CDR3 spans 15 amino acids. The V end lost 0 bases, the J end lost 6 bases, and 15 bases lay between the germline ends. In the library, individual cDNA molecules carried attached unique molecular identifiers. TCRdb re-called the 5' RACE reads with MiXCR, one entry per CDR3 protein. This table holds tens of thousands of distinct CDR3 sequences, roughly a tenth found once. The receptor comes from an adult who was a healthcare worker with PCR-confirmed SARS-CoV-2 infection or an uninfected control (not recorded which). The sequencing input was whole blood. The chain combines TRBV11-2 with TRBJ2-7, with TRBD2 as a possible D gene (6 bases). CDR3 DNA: TGTGCCAGCAGCTTAGATGGGACTTCCCTTACCGAGCAGTACTTC. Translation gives CASSLDGTSLTEQYF.